These 32 T cell receptor beta chains came from one sample sequenced in a study of T cell repertoires in cytomegalovirus infection. TCRdb passed the reads through MiXCR, listing each CDR3 protein once. The sample includes about 110,000 distinct CDR3 sequences, about a tenth seen only once; the top ten take around 29%. For these TCRs, the target antigens are not known. Sequencing input: PBMCs, sequenced either directly or after in vitro stimulation (not recorded which). These receptors were collected from a human donor in good health (CMV status not recorded). Some clones in this sample may be carry-over from other donors' samples.

This clonotype was seen many times. This rearrangement joins TRBV28 to TRBJ2-7, with a tentative D call TRBD2 (5 bases). The germline V gene encodes CDR1 MDHEN and CDR2 SYDVKM. This CDR3 has 15 residues. Trimming shortened V by 4 bases and J by 1 base, and 14 bases separated the two germline ends. The DNA of the CDR3 is TGTGCCAGCAGTTCCCCTTCGGGATGGTCCTACGAGCAGTACGTC. Encoded protein: CASSSPSGWSYEQYV.

The CDR3 is CSGAWWGTEAFF. The CDR3 coding sequence is TGCAGCGGGGCATGGTGGGGGACTGAAGCTTTCTTT. The rearrangement uses TRBV29-1 and TRBJ1-1, with D tentatively TRBD1 (5 bases). V was pared by 7 bases and J by 5 bases, with 14 bases between. The V gene's germline CDR1 is SQVTM and CDR2 ANQGSEA. The CDR3 sequence is 12 residues long.

At least ten counts were recorded for this clonotype. CDR3 DNA sequence: TGTGCCAGCAGTTTAGCGGCCAATCAGCCCCAGCATTTT. Residues: CASSLAANQPQHF. The chain uses TRBV12-3 or TRBV12-4 and TRBJ1-5, with unresolved D. V dropped 0 bases and J dropped 3 bases, with 3 bases sitting between them. The CDR3 totals 13 residues.

To note about this clonotype: A much larger clone lies a single base off, so this may be a read error. V usage is TRBV4-1 and J usage is TRBJ1-2; perhaps TRBD1 as D (5 bases). This CDR3 is built from 14 residues. Germline CDR1 is MGHRA and CDR2 is YSYEKL. Trimming took off 0 bases at V and 4 bases at J, with 9 bases between the two ends. DNA of the CDR3: TGCGCCAGCAGCCAAGAGCCAGGGCCCTATGGCTACACCTTC. Translated: CASSQEPGPYGYTF.

This sequence joins TRBV7-3 and TRBJ2-1; 8 bases line up with TRBD2. V lost 6 bases, J lost 2 bases, and 3 bases stayed unmatched. Germline CDR1 SGHTA, CDR2 FQGTGA. CDR3 length: 14 amino acids. The chain's CDR3 is CASSSGTPYNEQFF. Here the CDR3 DNA reads TGTGCCAGCAGTAGCGGGACCCCCTACAATGAGCAGTTCTTC.

This clonotype has just a few counts. V is TRBV28 and J is TRBJ2-3; 9 bases map to TRBD2. The length of the CDR3 is 14 residues. Losses at the gene ends were 4 bases for V and 2 bases for J; bases not matched to a gene: 1. From germline, CDR1 is MDHEN and CDR2 SYDVKM. CDR3 nucleotide sequence: TGTGCCAGCAGTTGGACTAGCGTCACAGATACGCAGTATTTT. Residues: CASSWTSVTDTQYF.

This clonotype has at least ten counts. This chain uses TRBV12-3 or TRBV12-4 with TRBJ2-1; no definite D call. V was clipped by 3 bases and J by 10 bases, with 10 bases between them. The CDR3 runs to 12 residues. CDR3 in DNA: TGTGCCAGCAGTTTGATACTCCACGAGCAGTTCTTC. It is translated as CASSLILHEQFF.

The genes are TRBV6-6 and TRBJ2-1; D call uncertain. The CDR3 consists of 13 residues. Trimming pared 6 bases from V and 7 bases from J, leaving 13 bases between. Per the germline V gene, CDR1 is MNHNY and CDR2 is SVGAGI (reference sequence). The CDR3 here is CASRYFAENEQFF. The CDR3 nucleotides are TGTGCCAGCAGGTATTTTGCCGAAAATGAGCAGTTCTTC.

J is TRBJ2-1 and V is TRBV4-3, with TRBD2 identical over 13 bases. CDR3 length: 16 amino acids. In germline, CDR1 is LGHNA, CDR2 YSLEER. The trim removed 2 bases at V and 9 bases at J, leaving 7 bases unmatched. This chain's CDR3 is CASSQTGLAGTGEQFF. The CDR3 nucleotides are TGCGCCAGCAGCCAAACGGGACTAGCGGGGACGGGTGAGCAGTTCTTC.

This clonotype was detected many times. The V call is TRBV2, the J call TRBJ2-5; the D call may be TRBD1 or TRBD2 (5 bases each). This CDR3 has 13 residues. Trimming pared 8 bases from V and 2 bases from J, leaving 12 bases between. CDR1 and CDR2 from the germline V gene are SNHLY and FYNNEI. In DNA, the CDR3 is TGTGCCAGCCAACCGGGGCCACAAGAGACCCAGTACTTC. Translating gives CASQPGPQETQYF.

This clonotype came up many times. The rearrangement uses TRBV4-3 and TRBJ2-7; 12 nucleotides match TRBD2. J lost 1 base, V lost 0 bases, and 1 base had no gene match. The germline gives CDR1 LGHNA, CDR2 YSLEER. There are 16 residues in the CDR3. The CDR3 DNA follows: TGCGCCAGCAGCCAAGAGACTAGCGGGAGATCCTACGAGCAGTACTTC. Amino acids: CASSQETSGRSYEQYF.

This clonotype appeared a few times. This sequence joins TRBV4-3 and TRBJ2-1, with D unresolved. This CDR3 contains 14 residues. V shed 1 base and J shed 5 bases, with 9 bases lying between them. Germline V gene lookup returns CDR1 LGHNA and CDR2 YSLEER. This chain's CDR3 is CASSQGARDNEQFF. CDR3 nucleotides: TGCGCCAGCAGCCAAGGTGCTAGGGACAATGAGCAGTTCTTC.

The CDR3 DNA follows: TGTGCCAGCGGCCCCGACAGGAGAATATCCGGTAACTATGGCTACACCTTC. This sequence encodes CASGPDRRISGNYGYTF. The V call is TRBV12-3 or TRBV12-4, the J call TRBJ1-2; D may be TRBD1 (6 bases). The V end was cut by 8 bases, the J end by 1 base, with 23 bases between. The CDR3 is made up of 17 amino acids.

This clonotype was seen many times. The chain is built from TRBV6-1 and TRBJ2-3, with D unclear. This CDR3 has 15 residues. Germline V gives CDR1 MNHNS, CDR2 SASEGT. The V gene lost 5 bases and the J gene lost 0 bases, with 12 bases spanning the gap. CDR3 nucleotides: TGTGCCAGCAGTTACGACCGCCGTAGCACAGATACGCAGTATTTT. This gives the protein CASSYDRRSTDTQYF.

This clonotype was counted many times. The chain links TRBV7-2 to TRBJ2-3, with TRBD1 as a possible D gene (6 bases). The V and J ends lost 6 bases and 8 bases respectively, with 12 bases between them. The CDR3 is 12 residues long. CDR1 is SGHTA and CDR2 is FQGNSA in the germline V gene. In nucleotides, the CDR3 is TGTGCCAGCAGACTCCAGGGGACTACGCAGTATTTT. Translated: CASRLQGTTQYF.

This clonotype appeared many times. The rearrangement joins TRBV7-9 to TRBJ2-1; D unresolved. In germline, CDR1 is SEHNR, CDR2 FQNEAQ (reference sequence). There are 11 residues in the CDR3. Trimming shortened V by 4 bases and J by 13 bases, and 11 bases separated the two germline ends. The CDR3 reads CASSWAETQFF. The CDR3 DNA follows: TGTGCCAGCAGCTGGGCCGAGACACAGTTCTTC.

The rearrangement links TRBV28 to TRBJ2-5; D call uncertain. V was cut by 7 bases and J by 5 bases, with 14 bases left in between. Germline loops: CDR1 MDHEN, CDR2 SYDVKM. This CDR3 region has 13 residues. CDR3 region: CASTVGNGETQYF. The CDR3 DNA sequence: TGTGCCAGCACCGTGGGAAATGGGGAGACCCAGTACTTC.

Worth noting for this clonotype: A single base separates this from a much larger clone, so it may be a read error. This chain uses TRBV12-3 or TRBV12-4 with TRBJ2-3; no firm D call. This CDR3 region has 14 residues. Trimming stripped 1 base from V and 5 bases from J, with 10 bases between. The CDR3 DNA follows: TGTGCCAGCAGTTTAGTGGTTAAAATAGATACGCAGTATTTT. It yields the protein CASSLVVKIDTQYF.

The chain recombines TRBV2 with TRBJ1-5; TRBD1 is a possible D gene (5 bases). Per the germline V gene, CDR1 is SNHLY and CDR2 is FYNNEI. The CDR3 has 13 amino acids. Between the trimmed V and J ends, which lost 6 bases and 7 bases, there was a span of 13 bases. The CDR3 sequence: CASRNDRQQPQHF. In DNA form, the CDR3 reads TGTGCCAGCAGAAACGACAGACAACAGCCCCAGCATTTT.

The chain employs TRBV20-1 and TRBJ2-7; 7 positions match TRBD2. Germline values: CDR1 DFQATT, CDR2 SNEGSKA (reference sequence). Germline trimming cut 1 base from V and 2 bases from J; bases unmatched to any gene: 8. The CDR3 is 15 residues long. DNA of the CDR3: TGCAGTGCTAGAGCCCCGGGCGGGAGTCCCTACGAGCAGTACTTC. It specifies CSARAPGGSPYEQYF.

This clonotype was seen repeatedly, ten times or more. This sequence joins TRBV6-6 and TRBJ2-1; D is unresolved. This CDR3 region has 13 residues. Looked up from germline, CDR1 is MNHNY and CDR2 is SVGAGI (reference sequence). V lost 4 bases and J 4 bases, leaving 8 bases between the germline ends. The CDR3, as DNA: TGTGCCAGCAGTTGGCAAGATTACAATGAGCAGTTCTTC. This encodes CASSWQDYNEQFF.

Ten or more counts support this clonotype. The chain joins TRBV7-2 to TRBJ1-1, with no clear D. Germline lookup yields CDR1 SGHTA and CDR2 FQGNSA. Trimming cost V 0 bases and J 8 bases, with 13 bases left between them. The CDR3 runs 14 residues. The CDR3 region is CASSLAYGKREAFF. The CDR3 DNA sequence: TGTGCCAGCAGCTTAGCGTATGGTAAACGGGAAGCTTTCTTT.

This clonotype was seen many times. The rearrangement uses TRBV6-2 or TRBV6-3 and TRBJ2-3; D is perhaps TRBD2 (5 bases). The CDR3 has 15 residues. Germline loops: CDR1 MNHEY, CDR2 SVGEGT. Trimming cost V 8 bases and J 6 bases, with 21 bases left between them. The DNA of the CDR3 is TGTGCCAGCCGCGGGTGGGGTCCCGGGTCGGATACGCAGTATTTT. Amino acids: CASRGWGPGSDTQYF.

The V and J genes are TRBV5-1 and TRBJ2-5; 10 nucleotides align to TRBD2. Germline V gives CDR1 SGHRS, CDR2 YFSETQ. V dropped 6 bases and J dropped 5; count of bases not matched to a gene: 10. This CDR3 spans 15 amino acids. CDR3 residues: CASTRTSGLAETQYF. The CDR3, as DNA: TGCGCCAGCACCCGGACTAGCGGCCTAGCGGAGACCCAGTACTTC.

This clonotype occurred many times. The rearrangement joins TRBV7-9 to TRBJ1-2; D is unclear. This CDR3 contains 14 residues. Between the trimmed V and J ends, which lost 2 bases and 5 bases, there was a span of 12 bases. The germline gives CDR1 SEHNR, CDR2 FQNEAQ (reference sequence). The CDR3, as DNA: TGTGCCAGCAGCTTATCCGGGTTGAAATATGGCTACACCTTC. It yields the protein CASSLSGLKYGYTF.

This rearrangement joins TRBV28 to TRBJ1-5, with a weak D call TRBD1 (5 bases). The CDR3 runs to 15 residues. Germline V gene data show CDR1 as MDHEN and CDR2 as SYDVKM. V was shortened by 4 bases and J by 6 bases, with 16 bases between the two germline ends. CDR3 sequence reads: CASSSPIGVRQPQHF. In DNA, the CDR3 is TGTGCCAGCAGTTCGCCGATAGGGGTGCGTCAGCCCCAGCATTTT.

In its sample, this clonotype was seen a few times. The genes are TRBV11-2 and TRBJ2-1; unclear D gene. Germline assignment: CDR1 SGHAT and CDR2 FQNNGV. V lost 3 bases and J lost 14, with 20 bases in between. CDR3 length: 14 amino acids. The CDR3 nucleotides are TGTGCCAGCAGCTTCTCCTACTCCACATACGGAAAGTTCTTC. Protein sequence: CASSFSYSTYGKFF.

This clonotype has at least ten counts. The chain recombines TRBV7-2 with TRBJ1-1; D is unclear. Germline CDR1 reads SGHTA; CDR2 reads FQGNSA. V was cut by 0 bases and J by 7 bases, with 12 bases left in between. The CDR3 sequence is 14 residues long. CDR3 in amino acids: CASSLARRPSEAFF. CDR3 in DNA: TGTGCCAGCAGCTTAGCCAGGAGGCCTAGTGAAGCTTTCTTT.

This clonotype was recorded at least ten times. V and J are TRBV7-2 and TRBJ1-4, with D unresolved. CDR1 is SGHTA and CDR2 is FQGNSA in the germline V gene. The length of the CDR3 is 13 residues. V lost 6 bases and J lost 5, with 10 bases in between. This CDR3 reads CASSPDRNEKLFF. CDR3 coding DNA: TGTGCCAGCAGTCCTGACCGAAATGAAAAACTGTTTTTT. The full variable domain, its missing parts supplied by reference TRBV7-2 and TRBJ1-4, is GAGVSQSPSNKVTEKGKDVELRCDPISGHTALYWYRQSLGQGLEFLIYFQGNSAPDKSGLPSDRFSAERTGGSVSTLTIQRTQQEDSAVYLCASSPDRNEKLFFGSGTQLSVL.

This clonotype occurred many times. The junction differs from germline at one of its ends, possibly a read error. The rearrangement uses TRBV7-6 and TRBJ2-5, with 9 bases matching TRBD1. This CDR3 has 17 amino acids. Per the germline V gene, CDR1 is SGHVS and CDR2 is FNYEAQ. CDR3 DNA sequence: TGTGCCAGCAGTTTAGGGGGACAGGGATTCAATACAGAGACCCAGTACTTC. Amino acids: CASSLGGQGFNTETQYF.

There are a few counts of this clonotype. The chain joins TRBV10-3 to TRBJ2-7, with a possible D match to TRBD1 (6 bases). This CDR3 comprises 15 residues. CDR1 ENHRY and CDR2 SYGVKD come from the germline V gene. Trimming took 0 bases from V and 1 from J, leaving 10 bases between them. The CDR3 DNA is TGTGCCATCAGTGAGTCGCAGGGGCCATCCTACGAGCAGTACTTC. This encodes CAISESQGPSYEQYF.

This clonotype was seen a few times. The V gene is TRBV7-2, the J gene TRBJ1-5, with a possible D match to TRBD1 (5 bases). The CDR3 runs 14 residues. V lost 2 bases, J lost 4 bases, and 9 bases lay in between. Germline loops: CDR1 SGHTA, CDR2 FQGNSA. The CDR3 loop reads CASSLRKGNQPQHF. The DNA of the CDR3 is TGTGCCAGCAGCTTAAGAAAGGGGAATCAGCCCCAGCATTTT. Full variable domain (outside the CDR3, taken from reference TRBV7-2 and TRBJ1-5): GAGVSQSPSNKVTEKGKDVELRCDPISGHTALYWYRQSLGQGLEFLIYFQGNSAPDKSGLPSDRFSAERTGGSVSTLTIQRTQQEDSAVYLCASSLRKGNQPQHFGDGTRLSIL.